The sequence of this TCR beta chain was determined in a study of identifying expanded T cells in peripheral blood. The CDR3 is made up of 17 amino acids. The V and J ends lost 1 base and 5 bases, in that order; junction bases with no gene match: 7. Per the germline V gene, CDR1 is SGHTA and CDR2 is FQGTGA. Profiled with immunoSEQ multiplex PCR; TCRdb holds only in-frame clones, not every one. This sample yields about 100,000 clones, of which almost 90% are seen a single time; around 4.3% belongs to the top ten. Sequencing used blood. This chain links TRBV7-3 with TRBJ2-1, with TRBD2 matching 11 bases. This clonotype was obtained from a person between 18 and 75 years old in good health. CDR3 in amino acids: CASSLRTLAGGDNEQFF. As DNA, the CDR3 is TGTGCCAGCAGCTTAAGGACATTAGCGGGAGGGGACAATGAGCAGTTCTTC.